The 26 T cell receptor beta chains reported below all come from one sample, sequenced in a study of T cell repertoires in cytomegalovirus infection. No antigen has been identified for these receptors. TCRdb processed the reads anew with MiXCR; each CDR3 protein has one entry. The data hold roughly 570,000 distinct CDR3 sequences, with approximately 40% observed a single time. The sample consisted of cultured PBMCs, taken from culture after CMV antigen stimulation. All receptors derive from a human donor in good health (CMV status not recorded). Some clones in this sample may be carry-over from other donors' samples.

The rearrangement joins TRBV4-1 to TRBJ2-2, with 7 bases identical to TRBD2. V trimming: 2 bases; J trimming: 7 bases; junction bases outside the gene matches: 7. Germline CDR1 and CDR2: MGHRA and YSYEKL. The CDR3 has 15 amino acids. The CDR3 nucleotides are TGCGCCAGCAGCCAAAGTGTAGGGGAGGGCGGGGAGCTGTTTTTT. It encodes CASSQSVGEGGELFF.

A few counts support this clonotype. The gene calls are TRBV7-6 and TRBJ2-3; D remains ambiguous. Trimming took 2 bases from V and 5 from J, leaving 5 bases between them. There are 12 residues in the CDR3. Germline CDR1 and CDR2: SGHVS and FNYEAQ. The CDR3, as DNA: TGTGCCAGCAGCTTACAGGAAGATACGCAGTATTTT. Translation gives CASSLQEDTQYF. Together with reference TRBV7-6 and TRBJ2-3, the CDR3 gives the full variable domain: GAGVSQSPRYKVTKRGQDVALRCDPISGHVSLYWYRQALGQGPEFLTYFNYEAQQDKSGLPNDRFSAERPEGSISTLTIQRTEQRDSAMYRCASSLQEDTQYFGPGTRLTVL.

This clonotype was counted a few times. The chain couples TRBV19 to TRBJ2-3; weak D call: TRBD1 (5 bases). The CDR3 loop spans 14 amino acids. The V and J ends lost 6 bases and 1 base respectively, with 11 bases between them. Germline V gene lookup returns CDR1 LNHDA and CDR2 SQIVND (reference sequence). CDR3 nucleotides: TGTGCCAGTAGCCAGAGACAGCGCACAGATACGCAGTATTTT. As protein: CASSQRQRTDTQYF.

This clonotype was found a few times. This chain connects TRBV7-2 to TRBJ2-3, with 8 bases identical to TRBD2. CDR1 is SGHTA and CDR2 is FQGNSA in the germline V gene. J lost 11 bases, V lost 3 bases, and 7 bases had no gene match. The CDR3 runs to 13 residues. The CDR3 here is CASSFASGPQQYF. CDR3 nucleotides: TGTGCCAGCAGCTTCGCTAGCGGGCCCCAGCAGTATTTT.

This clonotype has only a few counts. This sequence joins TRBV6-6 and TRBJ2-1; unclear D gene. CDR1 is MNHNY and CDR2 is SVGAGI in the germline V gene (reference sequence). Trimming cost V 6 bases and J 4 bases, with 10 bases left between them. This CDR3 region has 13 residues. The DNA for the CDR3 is TGTGCCAGCAGCCCCGTCGTGTACAATGAGCAGTTCTTC. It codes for CASSPVVYNEQFF.

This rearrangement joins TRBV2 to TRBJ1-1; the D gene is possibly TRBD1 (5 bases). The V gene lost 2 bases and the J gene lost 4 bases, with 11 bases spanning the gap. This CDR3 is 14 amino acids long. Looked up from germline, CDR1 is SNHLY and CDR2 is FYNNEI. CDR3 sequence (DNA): TGTGCCAGCAGTGAAAGGCAGGGAGTCACTGAAGCTTTCTTT. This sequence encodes CASSERQGVTEAFF.

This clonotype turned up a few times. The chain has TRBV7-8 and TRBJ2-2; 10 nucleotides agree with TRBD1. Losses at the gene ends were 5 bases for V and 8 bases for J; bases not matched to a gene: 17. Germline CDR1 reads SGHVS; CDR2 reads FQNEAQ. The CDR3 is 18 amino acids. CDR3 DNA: TGTGCCAGCAGCCCAAGACACCGGGACAGGGGAATGTCGGGGGAGCTGTTTTTT. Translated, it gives CASSPRHRDRGMSGELFF.

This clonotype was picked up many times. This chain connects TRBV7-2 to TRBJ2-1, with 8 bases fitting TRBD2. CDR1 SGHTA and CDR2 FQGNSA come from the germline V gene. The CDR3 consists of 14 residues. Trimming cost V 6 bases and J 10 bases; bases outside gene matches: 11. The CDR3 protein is CASRGTRGRGEQFF. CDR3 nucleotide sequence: TGTGCCAGCAGGGGGACTAGGGGGAGAGGGGAGCAGTTCTTC.

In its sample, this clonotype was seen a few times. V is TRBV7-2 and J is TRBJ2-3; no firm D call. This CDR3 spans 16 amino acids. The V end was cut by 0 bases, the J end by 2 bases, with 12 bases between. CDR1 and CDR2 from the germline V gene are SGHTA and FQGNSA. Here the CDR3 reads CASSLAPGIYTDTQYF. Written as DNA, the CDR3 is TGTGCCAGCAGCTTAGCCCCTGGGATTTACACAGATACGCAGTATTTT.

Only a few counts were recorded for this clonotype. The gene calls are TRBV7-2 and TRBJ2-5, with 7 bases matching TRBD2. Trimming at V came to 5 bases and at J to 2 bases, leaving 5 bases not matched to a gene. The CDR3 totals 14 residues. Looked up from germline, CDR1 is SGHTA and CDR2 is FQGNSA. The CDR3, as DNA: TGTGCCAGCAGCCCCCGGACTAGTCAAGAGACCCAGTACTTC. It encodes CASSPRTSQETQYF.

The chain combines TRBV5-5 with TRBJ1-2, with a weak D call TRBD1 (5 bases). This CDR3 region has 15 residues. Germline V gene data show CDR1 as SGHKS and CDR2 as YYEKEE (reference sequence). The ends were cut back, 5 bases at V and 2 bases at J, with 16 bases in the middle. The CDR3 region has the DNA TGTGCCAGCAGGACAGCCAACTCACTCAACTATGGCTACACCTTC. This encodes CASRTANSLNYGYTF.

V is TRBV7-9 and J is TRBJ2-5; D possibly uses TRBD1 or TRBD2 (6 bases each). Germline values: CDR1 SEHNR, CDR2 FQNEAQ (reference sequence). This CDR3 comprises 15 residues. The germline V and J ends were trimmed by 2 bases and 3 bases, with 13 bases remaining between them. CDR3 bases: TGTGCCAGCAGCTTACGGGGGCGGACAGAAGAGACCCAGTACTTC. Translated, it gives CASSLRGRTEETQYF.

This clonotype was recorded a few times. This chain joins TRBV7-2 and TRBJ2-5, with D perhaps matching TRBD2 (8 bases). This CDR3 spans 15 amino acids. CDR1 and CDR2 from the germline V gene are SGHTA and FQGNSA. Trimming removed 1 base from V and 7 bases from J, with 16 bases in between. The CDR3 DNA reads TGTGCCAGCAGCTTAGGAAGCGGGGGACAGTGGACCCAGTACTTC. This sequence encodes CASSLGSGGQWTQYF.

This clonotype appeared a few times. The CDR3 DNA reads as TGTGCCAGCCGTCCAGCGGGGAGCACAGATACGCAGTATTTT. Protein: CASRPAGSTDTQYF. The chain uses TRBV12-3 or TRBV12-4 and TRBJ2-3; 7 positions match TRBD2. J gave up 0 bases and V 8 bases, and 5 bases lay outside the gene matches. The CDR3 is 14 amino acids.

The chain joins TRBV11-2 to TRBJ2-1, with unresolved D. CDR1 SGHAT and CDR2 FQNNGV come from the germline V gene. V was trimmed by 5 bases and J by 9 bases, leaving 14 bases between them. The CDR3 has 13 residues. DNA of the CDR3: TGTGCCAGCAGCCAATACCAGGACGCTGAGCAGTTCTTC. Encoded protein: CASSQYQDAEQFF.

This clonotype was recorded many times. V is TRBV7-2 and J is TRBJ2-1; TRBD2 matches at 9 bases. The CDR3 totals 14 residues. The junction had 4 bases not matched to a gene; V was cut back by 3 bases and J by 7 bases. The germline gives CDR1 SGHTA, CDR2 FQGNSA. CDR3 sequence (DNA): TGTGCCAGCAGCTTGGCGGGGGGGCCAAATGAGCAGTTCTTC. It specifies CASSLAGGPNEQFF.

CDR3 sequence (DNA): TGTGCCAGCAGCCTCGGGGGGCAATTATCAGATACGCAGTATTTT. Translating it yields CASSLGGQLSDTQYF. The chain joins TRBV12-3 or TRBV12-4 to TRBJ2-3, with a tentative D call TRBD2 (7 bases). The CDR3 is made up of 15 amino acids. Trimming removed 6 bases at V and 4 bases at J, with 17 bases between.

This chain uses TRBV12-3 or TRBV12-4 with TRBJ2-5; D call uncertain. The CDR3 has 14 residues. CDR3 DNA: TGTGCTACCGGGTTGGGGTTGATGAAAGGGACCCAGTACTTC. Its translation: CATGLGLMKGTQYF.

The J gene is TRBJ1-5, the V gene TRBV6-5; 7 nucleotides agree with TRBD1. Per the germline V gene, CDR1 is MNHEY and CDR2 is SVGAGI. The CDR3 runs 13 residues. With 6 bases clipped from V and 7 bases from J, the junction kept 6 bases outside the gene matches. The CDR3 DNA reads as TGTGCCAGCAGGGGACCAGGGGGGCAGCCCCAGCATTTT. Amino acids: CASRGPGGQPQHF.

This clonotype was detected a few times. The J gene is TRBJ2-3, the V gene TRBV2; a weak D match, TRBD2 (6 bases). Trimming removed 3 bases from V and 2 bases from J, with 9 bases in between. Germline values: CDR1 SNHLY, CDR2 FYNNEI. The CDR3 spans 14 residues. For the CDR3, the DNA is TGTGCCAGCAGTGAGGGGGGAAACACAGATACGCAGTATTTT. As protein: CASSEGGNTDTQYF.

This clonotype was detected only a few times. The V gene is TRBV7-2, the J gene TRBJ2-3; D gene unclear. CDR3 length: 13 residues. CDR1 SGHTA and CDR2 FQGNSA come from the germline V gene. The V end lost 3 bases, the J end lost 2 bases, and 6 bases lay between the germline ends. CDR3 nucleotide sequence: TGTGCCAGCAGCTTTTTACCCACAGATACGCAGTATTTT. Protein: CASSFLPTDTQYF. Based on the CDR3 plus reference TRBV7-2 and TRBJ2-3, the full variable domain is GAGVSQSPSNKVTEKGKDVELRCDPISGHTALYWYRQSLGQGLEFLIYFQGNSAPDKSGLPSDRFSAERTGGSVSTLTIQRTQQEDSAVYLCASSFLPTDTQYFGPGTRLTVL.

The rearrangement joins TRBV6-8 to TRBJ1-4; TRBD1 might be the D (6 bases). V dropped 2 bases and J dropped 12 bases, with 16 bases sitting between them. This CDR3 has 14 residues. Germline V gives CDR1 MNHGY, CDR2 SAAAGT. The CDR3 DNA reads TGTGCCAGCAGTTACCGACAGGTCCCCCCTGAACTGTTTTTT. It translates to CASSYRQVPPELFF.

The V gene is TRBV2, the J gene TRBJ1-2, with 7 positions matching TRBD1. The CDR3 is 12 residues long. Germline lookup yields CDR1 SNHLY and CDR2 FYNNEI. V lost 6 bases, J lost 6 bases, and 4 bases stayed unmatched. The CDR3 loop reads CASRMTGNGYTF. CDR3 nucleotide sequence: TGTGCCAGCAGGATGACAGGGAATGGCTACACCTTC.

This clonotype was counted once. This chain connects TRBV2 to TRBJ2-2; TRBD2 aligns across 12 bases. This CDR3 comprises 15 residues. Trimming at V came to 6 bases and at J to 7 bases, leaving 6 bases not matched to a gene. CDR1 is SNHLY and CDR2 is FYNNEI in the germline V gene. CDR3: CASRGTSGRYGELFF. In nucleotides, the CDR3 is TGTGCCAGCAGAGGGACTAGCGGGCGCTACGGGGAGCTGTTTTTT.

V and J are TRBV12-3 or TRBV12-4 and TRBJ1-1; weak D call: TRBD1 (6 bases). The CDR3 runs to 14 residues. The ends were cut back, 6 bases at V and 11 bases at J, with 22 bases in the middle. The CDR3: CASSLGGAPFGAFF. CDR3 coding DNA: TGTGCCAGCAGCTTGGGGGGGGCCCCGTTTGGGGCTTTCTTT.

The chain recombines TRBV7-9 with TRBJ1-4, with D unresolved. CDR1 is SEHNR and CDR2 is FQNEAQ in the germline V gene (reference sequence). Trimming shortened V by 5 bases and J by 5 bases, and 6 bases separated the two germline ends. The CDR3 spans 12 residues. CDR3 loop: CASSAQNEKLFF. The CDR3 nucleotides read TGTGCCAGCAGCGCCCAAAATGAAAAACTGTTTTTT. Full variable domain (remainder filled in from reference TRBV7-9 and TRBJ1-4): DTGVSQNPRHKITKRGQNVTFRCDPISEHNRLYWYRQTLGQGPEFLTYFQNEAQLEKSRLLSDRFSAERPKGSFSTLEIQRTEQGDSAMYLCASSAQNEKLFFGSGTQLSVL.